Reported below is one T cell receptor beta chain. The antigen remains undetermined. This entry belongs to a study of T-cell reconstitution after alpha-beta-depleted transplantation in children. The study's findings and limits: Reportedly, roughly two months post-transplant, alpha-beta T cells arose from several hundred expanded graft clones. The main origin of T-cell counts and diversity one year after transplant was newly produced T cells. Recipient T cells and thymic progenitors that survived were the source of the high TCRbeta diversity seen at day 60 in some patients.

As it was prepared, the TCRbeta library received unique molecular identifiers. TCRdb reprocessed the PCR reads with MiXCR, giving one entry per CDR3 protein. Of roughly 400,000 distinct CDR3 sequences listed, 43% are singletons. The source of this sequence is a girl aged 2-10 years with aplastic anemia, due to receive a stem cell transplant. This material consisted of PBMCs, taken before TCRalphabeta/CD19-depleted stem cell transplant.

As DNA, the CDR3 is TGCAGCATCTCGGGGGGACGAGATACGCAGTATTTT. It translates to CSISGGRDTQYF. V and J are TRBV29-1 and TRBJ2-3; 7 bases line up with TRBD2. Looked up from germline, CDR1 is SQVTM and CDR2 is ANQGSEA. V was clipped by 8 bases and J by 5 bases; unmatched bases: 7. CDR3 length: 12 residues.